A selection of T cell receptor beta chains follows, all from one sample in a study of T cell changes during pregnancy in multiple sclerosis. TCRdb's copy holds only in-frame clones and misses some; the assay was immunoSEQ multiplex PCR. This sample carries around 96,000 clones, about 93% of them seen once, and the ten largest clones take approximately 1.6%. The starting material was peripheral blood, obtained after pregnancy. These receptors came from a female donor in good health, enrolled as a control in a pregnancy study. Both conserved end residues are part of each CDR3. The D gene is left open where the match is weak. Part of the rows lack a size; the others show once, few, many or a class for expanded clones.

cdr3_nt	cdr3_aa	clone_size	d_call	v_call	j_call
TGTGCCAGCAGTTACCAATTTAGCGGGAGCGAAGATACGCAGTATTTT	CASSYQFSGSEDTQYF	-	TRBD2	TRBV6-6	TRBJ2-3
TGTGCCAGCAGCAAGACGGAATGCGGGGATGAGCAGTTCTTC	CASSKTECGDEQFF	-	-	TRBV21-1	TRBJ2-1
TGCAGCGCCGGACAAACAGTTTACGAGCAGTACTTC	CSAGQTVYEQYF	-	-	TRBV29-1	TRBJ2-7
TGTGCCAGCAGCTCCTACCTACTGCGGGAGACCCAGTACTTC	CASSSYLLRETQYF	-	-	TRBV7-8	TRBJ2-5
TGTGCCAGCAGTGAAGTAGAGGTCGATTCAACTAAGTGGAATGAAAAACTGTTTTTT	CASSEVEVDSTKWNEKLFF	-	-	TRBV6-1	TRBJ1-4
TGTGCCAGTAGTGCCCTCCTCGGGTACGAGCAGTACTTC	CASSALLGYEQYF	-	-	TRBV19	TRBJ2-7
TGTGCCAGCAGTTTATCAGGGGAGTACCAGCCCCAGCATTTT	CASSLSGEYQPQHF	-	-	TRBV28	TRBJ1-5
TGCGCCAGCAGCCAAGCCGAGGCTTATAGCAATCAGCCCCAGCATTTT	CASSQAEAYSNQPQHF	-	-	TRBV4-1	TRBJ1-5
TGTGCCAGCAGCTTGCTAGCCCCTAGCACAGATACGCAGTATTTT	CASSLLAPSTDTQYF	-	-	TRBV5-8	TRBJ2-3
TGTGCCAGCAGCTCGACCCGGGAGGGAAACACCATATATTTT	CASSSTREGNTIYF	-	-	TRBV11-2	TRBJ1-3
TGTGCCAGCAGCCCCCACCCAGCTAACTATGGCTACACCTTC	CASSPHPANYGYTF	-	-	TRBV7-2	TRBJ1-2
TGTGCCAGCAGTTTATCGCCCACTTTAAACACTGAAGCTTTCTTT	CASSLSPTLNTEAFF	-	-	TRBV27	TRBJ1-1
TGTGCCAGCAGTGAATGGAGGACAGGGTGGTACGAGCAGTACTTC	CASSEWRTGWYEQYF	-	TRBD1	TRBV25-1	TRBJ2-7
TGTGCCATCAGTGTGGAGAGACCTGGAGAGCAGTACTTC	CAISVERPGEQYF	few	-	TRBV10-3	TRBJ2-7
TGTGCCAGTAGCGCGGGACTAGTCTATGTCACCGGGGAGCTGTTTTTT	CASSAGLVYVTGELFF	-	TRBD2	TRBV19	TRBJ2-2
TGTGCCAGCAGCCTTGACAGGAGCTCCTACAATGAGCAGTTCTTC	CASSLDRSSYNEQFF	-	-	TRBV5-6	TRBJ2-1
TGTGCCAGCAGGCGGTCACAAGAGACCCAGTACTTC	CASRRSQETQYF	once	-	TRBV28	TRBJ2-5
TGCGCCAGCAGCCCGCACACGAACACCGGGGAGCTGTTTTTT	CASSPHTNTGELFF	few	-	TRBV4-1	TRBJ2-2
TGTGCCAGCAGCTCCACAGCGGGAGTGGTCTACGAGCAGTACTTC	CASSSTAGVVYEQYF	-	TRBD2	TRBV5-6	TRBJ2-7
TGTGCCAGCAGTCCTCAAGGCGGGGTTACCTCCTACGAGCAGTACTTC	CASSPQGGVTSYEQYF	-	-	TRBV27	TRBJ2-7
TGTGCCAGCAGTGAAAGGGTCGGGGGAAACAATGAGCAGTTCTTC	CASSERVGGNNEQFF	-	-	TRBV2	TRBJ2-1
TGTGCCAGCAATTCCCGGGCCGTGAAAGCGGACGAGCAGTACTTC	CASNSRAVKADEQYF	-	-	TRBV6-1	TRBJ2-7
TGTGCCAGCAGCCAGGACAGGGGAAGGTTTGCGGACACTGAAGCTTTCTTT	CASSQDRGRFADTEAFF	-	TRBD1	TRBV7-9	TRBJ1-1
TGTGCCAGCTCCCGCGACAGGGGGTACGAGCAGTACTTC	CASSRDRGYEQYF	once	TRBD1	TRBV18	TRBJ2-7
TGTGCCAGCAAAGTTAGAAGGGGCGACTACGAGCAGTACTTC	CASKVRRGDYEQYF	-	-	TRBV2	TRBJ2-7
TGCAGTGCTAGAGAACGCCGCCTAAAGTACTTC	CSARERRLKYF	-	-	TRBV20-1	TRBJ2-5
TGTGCCATTACCCCGGATAGCGGGAGCGAAAAACTGTTTTTT	CAITPDSGSEKLFF	-	-	TRBV21-1	TRBJ1-4
TGCGCCAGCAGCTTGGGGCCCGGGACTAGTGGTCTTGAGACCCAGTACTTC	CASSLGPGTSGLETQYF	-	TRBD2	TRBV5-1	TRBJ2-5
TGTGCCAGCAGCTTAGACCTAGCGGGAGTCGGAGATACGCAGTATTTT	CASSLDLAGVGDTQYF	-	TRBD2	TRBV7-8	TRBJ2-3
TGTGCCAGCAGTGAATTTTGGGGGGAAGATACGCAGTATTTT	CASSEFWGEDTQYF	-	-	TRBV25-1	TRBJ2-3
TGCGCCAGCAGCGTGAGGACAGGGAACACTGAAGCTTTCTTT	CASSVRTGNTEAFF	-	TRBD1	TRBV5-1	TRBJ1-1
TGTGCCACCACCGGGAGCGGGAATCTCAATGAGCAGTTCTTC	CATTGSGNLNEQFF	-	TRBD2	TRBV6-1	TRBJ2-1
TGTGCCAGCAGCGAACCTGGACAGGCTTTCTACGAGCAGTACTTC	CASSEPGQAFYEQYF	-	TRBD1	TRBV6-1	TRBJ2-7
TGCGCCAGCACTCGGGAAGCTACGCTACCCCGGGGTAGCGGGAGCACAGATACGCAGTATTTT	CASTREATLPRGSGSTDTQYF	-	TRBD2	TRBV5-1	TRBJ2-3
TGTGCCAGCAGTCCCCGGGGGTACATCTCTGGGGCCAACGTCCTGACTTTC	CASSPRGYISGANVLTF	-	-	TRBV28	TRBJ2-6
TGTGCCAGCAGTTTTTTTCAGGGGAGGGCTAGGGAGCAGTACTTC	CASSFFQGRAREQYF	-	-	TRBV6-5	TRBJ2-7
TGTGCCAGCAGTTTATACCACAGGGGCCAATCCTCATATGGCTACACCTTC	CASSLYHRGQSSYGYTF	-	TRBD1	TRBV28	TRBJ1-2
TGTGCCAGCCGGATTTCCGGGGGGGACCAGCCCCAGCATTTT	CASRISGGDQPQHF	-	-	TRBV6-1	TRBJ1-5
TGTGCCAGCAAAACCCTAGGGGGAAGCAATCAGCCCCAGCATTTT	CASKTLGGSNQPQHF	once	-	TRBV2	TRBJ1-5
TGTGCCAGCAGTCCCAATACAGGGTACGAGCAGTACTTC	CASSPNTGYEQYF	-	-	TRBV27	TRBJ2-7
TGTGCCAGCAGCTTCGAGGGATCTTATGGCTACACCTTC	CASSFEGSYGYTF	-	-	TRBV7-8	TRBJ1-2
TGTGCCAGCAGCCATTCCGGGACTAGCGTCTACGAGCAGTACTTC	CASSHSGTSVYEQYF	-	TRBD2	TRBV6-5	TRBJ2-7
TGTGCCAGCAGCGGAGGGGCAAACTATGGCTACACCTTC	CASSGGANYGYTF	-	-	TRBV14	TRBJ1-2
TGTGCCAGCAGTGAGAATAGCCCTAGGCGGTTCTTC	CASSENSPRRFF	once	-	TRBV6-1	TRBJ2-1
TGTGCCAGCAGCCAAGCTCTAGGAGGGGCTTGGGAGCGGGCACACAATGAGCAGTTCTTC	CASSQALGGAWERAHNEQFF	once	-	TRBV14	TRBJ2-1
TGCAGTGTAGCCGAATCCTACGAGCAGTACTTC	CSVAESYEQYF	-	-	TRBV20-1	TRBJ2-7
TGCGCCAGCAGCCCGCGGACTAGCGGGAGAACCGGGGAGCTGTTTTTT	CASSPRTSGRTGELFF	-	TRBD2	TRBV4-1	TRBJ2-2
TGTGCCAGCTCACCAGATCGGGGCACCGGGGAGCTGTTTTTT	CASSPDRGTGELFF	-	-	TRBV18	TRBJ2-2
TGCAGCTCCCGGGAGACTAGCGGGATGCTAGTTGGTGAGCAGTTCTTC	CSSRETSGMLVGEQFF	-	TRBD2	TRBV29-1	TRBJ2-1
TGTGCCAGCAGCTTACCCCAGGGAAACACCATATATTTT	CASSLPQGNTIYF	-	-	TRBV7-9	TRBJ1-3